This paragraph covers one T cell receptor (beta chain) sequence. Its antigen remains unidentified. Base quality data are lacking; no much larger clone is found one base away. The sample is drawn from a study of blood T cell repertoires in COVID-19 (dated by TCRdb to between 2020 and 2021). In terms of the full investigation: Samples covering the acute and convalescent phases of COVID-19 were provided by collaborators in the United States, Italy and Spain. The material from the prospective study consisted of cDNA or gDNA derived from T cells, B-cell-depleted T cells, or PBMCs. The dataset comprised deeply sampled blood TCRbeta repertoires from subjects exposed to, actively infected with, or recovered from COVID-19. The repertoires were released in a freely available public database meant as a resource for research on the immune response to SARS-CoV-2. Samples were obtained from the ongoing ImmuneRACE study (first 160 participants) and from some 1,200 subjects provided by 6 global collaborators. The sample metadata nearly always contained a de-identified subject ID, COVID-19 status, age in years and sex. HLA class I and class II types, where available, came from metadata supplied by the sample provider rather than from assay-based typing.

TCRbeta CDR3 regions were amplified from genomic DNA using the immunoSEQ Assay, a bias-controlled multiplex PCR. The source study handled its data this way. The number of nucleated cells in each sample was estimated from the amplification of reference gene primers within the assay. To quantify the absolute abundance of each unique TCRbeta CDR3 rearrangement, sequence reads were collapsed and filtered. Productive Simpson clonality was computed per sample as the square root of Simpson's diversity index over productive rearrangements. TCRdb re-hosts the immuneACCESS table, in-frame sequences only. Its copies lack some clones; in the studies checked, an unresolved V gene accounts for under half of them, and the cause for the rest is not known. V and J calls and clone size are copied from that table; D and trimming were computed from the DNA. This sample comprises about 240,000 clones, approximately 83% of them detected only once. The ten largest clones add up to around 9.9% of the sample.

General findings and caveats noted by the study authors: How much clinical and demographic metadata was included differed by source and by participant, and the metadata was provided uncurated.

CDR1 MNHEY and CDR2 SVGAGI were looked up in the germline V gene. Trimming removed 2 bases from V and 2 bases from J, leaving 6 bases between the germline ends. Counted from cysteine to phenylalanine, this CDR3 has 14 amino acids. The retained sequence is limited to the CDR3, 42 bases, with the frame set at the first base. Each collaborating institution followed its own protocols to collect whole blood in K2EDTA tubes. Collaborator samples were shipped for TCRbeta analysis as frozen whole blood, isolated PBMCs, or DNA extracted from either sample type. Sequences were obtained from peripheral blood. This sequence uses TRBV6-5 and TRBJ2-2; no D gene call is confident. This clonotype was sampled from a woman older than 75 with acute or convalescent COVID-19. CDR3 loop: CASSYGLNTGELFF. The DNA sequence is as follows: TGTGCCAGCAGTTACGGCCTCAACACCGGGGAGCTGTTTTTT.